A single sample is the source of the 20 T cell receptor beta chains below, sequenced in a study of radiation and T cells in renal cell carcinoma. Profiling relied on immunoSEQ multiplex PCR, and the TCRdb table lists in-frame clones only, not all of them. The data hold 95,000 to 150,000 clones, with around 85% observed a single time. Time point given: blood 2 weeks post-SBRT. As for treatment: 15 Gy SBRT to primary tumor, nephrectomy 4 weeks later. The material was blood, obtained from a patient whose treatment included radiotherapy and nephrectomy. These receptors were obtained from a man in his forties or fifties with renal cell carcinoma.

The rearrangement uses TRBV7-6 and TRBJ1-2, with D uncertain. The germline V gene has CDR1 SGHVS and CDR2 FNYEAQ. Trimming took off 2 bases at V and 4 bases at J, with 17 bases between the two ends. The CDR3 length is 16 residues. The CDR3 nucleotides read TGTGCCAGCAGCTTATCCGTAGCCTCGGCAGGCTATGGCTACACCTTC. Its translation is CASSLSVASAGYGYTF.

The chain joins TRBV7-6 to TRBJ1-1; D is perhaps TRBD1 (5 bases). The CDR3 has 14 amino acids. CDR1 is SGHVS and CDR2 is FNYEAQ in the germline V gene. The V gene lost 6 bases and the J gene lost 0 bases, with 11 bases spanning the gap. The CDR3 loop is CASRKTVLNTEAFF. The CDR3 DNA is TGTGCCAGCAGGAAGACAGTCTTGAACACTGAAGCTTTCTTT.

The genes are TRBV7-8 and TRBJ2-1; the D gene is possibly TRBD2 (6 bases). Germline CDR1 SGHVS, CDR2 FQNEAQ. V lost 5 bases and J 3 bases, leaving 14 bases between the germline ends. CDR3 size: 15 residues. In DNA, the CDR3 is TGTGCCAGCAGCGGGGGAGCGGGTAGCTACAATGAGCAGTTCTTC. Translated: CASSGGAGSYNEQFF.

V is TRBV5-1 and J is TRBJ2-7, with D perhaps TRBD1 (6 bases). This CDR3 is 13 amino acids long. Germline loops: CDR1 SGHRS, CDR2 YFSETQ. Trimming removed 3 bases at V and 3 bases at J, with 10 bases between. CDR3 sequence (DNA): TGCGCCAGCAGCTCGGGACATAACTACGAGCAGTACTTC. It codes for CASSSGHNYEQYF. Full variable domain (outside the CDR3, taken from reference TRBV5-1 and TRBJ2-7): KAGVTQTPRYLIKTRGQQVTLSCSPISGHRSVSWYQQTPGQGLQFLFEYFSETQRNKGNFPGRFSGRQFSNSRSEMNVSTLELGDSALYLCASSSGHNYEQYFGPGTRLTVT.

The V call is TRBV7-8, the J call TRBJ1-1; D unresolved. Germline V lookup: CDR1 SGHVS, CDR2 FQNEAQ. V was cut by 5 bases and J by 0 bases, with 7 bases left in between. The CDR3 is made up of 13 amino acids. CDR3 DNA sequence: TGTGCCAGCAGCCAAGACATGAACACTGAAGCTTTCTTT. Its protein is CASSQDMNTEAFF.

V and J are TRBV5-1 and TRBJ2-1; TRBD1 matches at 9 bases. This CDR3 region has 15 residues. Per the germline V gene, CDR1 is SGHRS and CDR2 is YFSETQ. Germline trimming cut 4 bases from V and 8 bases from J; bases unmatched to any gene: 10. CDR3 residues: CASSPDRGVFDEQFF. Written as DNA, the CDR3 is TGCGCCAGCAGCCCGGACAGGGGTGTTTTTGATGAGCAGTTCTTC.

The rearrangement links TRBV4-3 to TRBJ2-1; 9 nucleotides agree with TRBD1. In germline, CDR1 is LGHNA, CDR2 YSLEER. V shed 1 base and J 5 bases; nucleotides not matched to a gene: 3. This CDR3 comprises 15 residues. CDR3 coding DNA: TGCGCCAGCAGCCAAGGGACAGGGGCCAACAATGAGCAGTTCTTC. Protein: CASSQGTGANNEQFF.

V and J are TRBV7-2 and TRBJ1-2; D unresolved. This CDR3 is built from 16 residues. Germline-derived CDR1 and CDR2 are SGHTA and FQGNSA. With 2 bases removed from V and 6 bases from J, the gap between germline ends came to 19 bases. The CDR3 sequence is CASSLYTAAGTDGYTF. The CDR3, as DNA: TGTGCCAGCAGCTTATATACGGCGGCAGGCACCGATGGCTACACCTTC.

This clone turned up a few times. J is TRBJ2-7 and V is TRBV11-2; TRBD1 aligns across 7 bases. This CDR3 contains 15 residues. Germline trimming cut 4 bases from V and 2 bases from J; bases unmatched to any gene: 8. Germline CDR1 and CDR2: SGHAT and FQNNGV. CDR3 region: CASSSYRGLAYEQYF. The CDR3 coding sequence is TGTGCCAGCAGCTCCTACAGGGGCTTAGCCTACGAGCAGTACTTC.

This chain uses TRBV30 with TRBJ2-3; D might be TRBD2 (5 bases). V lost 4 bases to trimming and J lost 0 bases, with 11 bases between them. The CDR3 extends over 14 amino acids. Per the germline V gene, CDR1 is GTSNPN and CDR2 is SVGIG (reference sequence). CDR3 amino acids: CAWTPGKSTDTQYF. The DNA of the CDR3 is TGTGCCTGGACACCGGGGAAGAGCACAGATACGCAGTATTTT.

V is TRBV2 and J is TRBJ1-2, with no clear D. V was pared by 5 bases and J by 3 bases, with 10 bases between. CDR1 and CDR2 (germline): SNHLY, FYNNEI. This CDR3 has 13 residues. The CDR3: CASSNRAYYGYTF. CDR3 DNA sequence: TGTGCCAGCAGTAACCGGGCCTACTATGGCTACACCTTC.

J is TRBJ2-2 and V is TRBV5-1; D unclear. The CDR3 is 15 amino acids. Between the trimmed V and J ends, which lost 0 bases and 2 bases, there was a span of 8 bases. Germline V gene data show CDR1 as SGHRS and CDR2 as YFSETQ. The CDR3 coding sequence is TGCGCCAGCAGCTTGGTGGGCTCCAACACCGGGGAGCTGTTTTTT. As protein: CASSLVGSNTGELFF. Full variable domain (outside the CDR3, taken from reference TRBV5-1 and TRBJ2-2): KAGVTQTPRYLIKTRGQQVTLSCSPISGHRSVSWYQQTPGQGLQFLFEYFSETQRNKGNFPGRFSGRQFSNSRSEMNVSTLELGDSALYLCASSLVGSNTGELFFGEGSRLTVL.

The genes are TRBV25-1 and TRBJ2-2, with D maybe TRBD1 (5 bases). Germline V gives CDR1 MGHDK, CDR2 SYGVNS. Deletions cut 3 bases from V and 1 base from J, with 6 bases between. This CDR3 region has 14 residues. The CDR3 DNA reads TGTGCCAGCAGTGACAGGGAGAACACCGGGGAGCTGTTTTTT. Protein sequence: CASSDRENTGELFF.

The gene calls are TRBV5-5 and TRBJ2-7; tentative D call: TRBD1 (5 bases). The CDR3 runs to 14 residues. Between the trimmed V and J ends, which lost 0 bases and 5 bases, there was a span of 12 bases. CDR1 and CDR2 from the germline V gene are SGHKS and YYEKEE (reference sequence). CDR3 sequence: CASSLVRQPHEQYF. The CDR3 DNA is TGTGCCAGCAGCTTGGTTCGACAGCCCCACGAGCAGTACTTC.

The chain is built from TRBV19 and TRBJ2-7; TRBD1 or TRBD2 may be the D gene (5 bases each). Germline V gene sequence: CDR1 LNHDA, CDR2 SQIVND (reference sequence). The CDR3 length is 11 residues. Trimming removed 8 bases from V and 2 bases from J, with 7 bases in between. CDR3: CASGTAYEQYF. The CDR3 bases are TGTGCCAGTGGGACCGCCTACGAGCAGTACTTC.

The rearrangement joins TRBV4-2 to TRBJ2-2, with TRBD1 identical over 8 bases. This CDR3 is 15 amino acids long. J was trimmed by 2 bases and V by 3 bases; bases with no gene match: 2. Germline V gene sequence: CDR1 LGHNA, CDR2 YNFKEQ. This CDR3 is CASSHGTGNTGELFF. CDR3 nucleotide sequence: TGTGCCAGCAGCCACGGGACAGGAAACACCGGGGAGCTGTTTTTT.

This clone was detected only once. The V and J genes are TRBV5-1 and TRBJ1-2, with 7 bases matching TRBD1. After removal of 3 bases from V and 8 bases from J, the junction contained 10 bases not matched to a gene. The CDR3 spans 14 residues. Germline V gene data show CDR1 as SGHRS and CDR2 as YFSETQ. This CDR3 reads CASSSGGVSGGYTF. In DNA form, the CDR3 reads TGCGCCAGCAGCTCAGGGGGAGTATCGGGCGGCTACACCTTC. Full variable domain (remainder filled in from reference TRBV5-1 and TRBJ1-2): KAGVTQTPRYLIKTRGQQVTLSCSPISGHRSVSWYQQTPGQGLQFLFEYFSETQRNKGNFPGRFSGRQFSNSRSEMNVSTLELGDSALYLCASSSGGVSGGYTFGSGTRLTVV.

V usage is TRBV28 and J usage is TRBJ1-1; 9 bases map to TRBD1. V was pared by 9 bases and J by 4 bases, with 3 bases of the junction left unmatched. Per the germline V gene, CDR1 is MDHEN and CDR2 is SYDVKM. The CDR3 has 12 amino acids. The CDR3 here is CASSDRGTEAFF. CDR3 nucleotide sequence: TGTGCCAGTTCGGACAGGGGCACTGAAGCTTTCTTT.

This chain uses TRBV5-5 with TRBJ2-7; D uncertain. The V end lost 1 base, the J end lost 1 base, and 18 bases lay between the germline ends. CDR1 SGHKS and CDR2 YYEKEE come from the germline V gene (reference sequence). The CDR3 loop spans 17 amino acids. The CDR3 DNA is TGTGCCAGCAGCTTGTGGACCGCCCTGGGTTTGTCCTACGAGCAGTACTTC. Encoded protein: CASSLWTALGLSYEQYF. The entire variable domain, with the rest obtained from reference TRBV5-5 and TRBJ2-7, is as follows: DAGVTQSPTHLIKTRGQQVTLRCSPISGHKSVSWYQQVLGQGPQFIFQYYEKEERGRGNFPDRFSARQFPNYSSELNVNALLLGDSALYLCASSLWTALGLSYEQYFGPGTRLTVT.

The chain is built from TRBV18 and TRBJ2-5, with D hard to call. The V and J ends lost 0 bases and 3 bases respectively, with 5 bases between them. The germline V gene has CDR1 KGHSH and CDR2 LQKENI. The CDR3 loop spans 13 amino acids. The CDR3 spells CASSPPNEETQYF. CDR3 nucleotides: TGTGCCAGCTCACCACCCAATGAAGAGACCCAGTACTTC.